This TCR beta chain was identified during a study of CD8 T cells in ankylosing spondylitis. In regard to this clonotype: Its antigen remains unknown.

Molecular-barcoded quantitative 5'-RACE produced these TCR beta libraries. TCRdb itself ran the 5' RACE reads through MiXCR, one entry per CDR3 protein. Among 300,000 to 400,000 distinct CDR3 sequences listed, approximately 20% were seen once. Regarding the study as a whole: CD8+ cells made up the disease-linked clones, which were relatively rare in peripheral blood. Within ankylosing spondylitis blood, a TCR beta motif made up of under 10 highly homologous variants appeared to be characteristic. Certain motif variants had earlier appeared in reactive arthritis synovial fluid and blood. Disease-linked clones were reportedly significantly enriched in matched ankylosing spondylitis synovial fluid.

Trimming removed 5 bases from V and 1 base from J, with 11 bases in between. From germline, CDR1 is SGHVS and CDR2 FQNEAQ. The length of the CDR3 is 14 residues. The sequenced sample consisted of blood, either unsorted or a sorted T cell fraction (not recorded which). The clonotype was recovered from a male donor with ankylosing spondylitis. The J gene is TRBJ1-1, the V gene TRBV7-8; tentative D call: TRBD1 (5 bases). The CDR3 is CASSPRQRNTEAFF. The CDR3 nucleotides read TGTGCCAGCAGCCCCAGACAGAGGAACACTGAAGCTTTCTTT.